These 28 T cell receptor beta chains came from one sample sequenced in a study of blood T cell repertoires in COVID-19 (dated by TCRdb to the early 2020s). The library was obtained by the immunoSEQ multiplex PCR assay. Not all clones reach the TCRdb copy of this immuneACCESS table, which keeps in-frame sequences only. Checked studies attribute under half of the gap to unresolved V genes and leave the rest unexplained. In this sample the table shows tens of thousands of clones, roughly 89% of which occur a single time. 43% of the sample belongs to the ten largest clones. Sequenced: peripheral blood. The origin of the receptors is a woman aged 60-70 years with COVID-19, enrolled during active disease.

V gene TRBV27 combines with J gene TRBJ2-7; 7 nucleotides match TRBD1. With 4 bases clipped from V and 2 bases from J, the junction kept 8 bases outside the gene matches. Germline assignment: CDR1 MNHEY and CDR2 SMNVEV (reference sequence). The CDR3 runs to 15 residues. The CDR3 bases are TGTGCCAGCAGTTACGGGACAGCCGCTACCTACGAGCAGTACTTC. Translation: CASSYGTAATYEQYF.

The V gene is TRBV27, the J gene TRBJ2-7; D unresolved. The CDR3 is made up of 14 amino acids. Germline CDR1 MNHEY, CDR2 SMNVEV (reference sequence). Trimming took 2 bases from V and 2 from J, leaving 10 bases between them. CDR3 in DNA: TGTGCCAGCAGTTTACAGGCACGCGCCTACGAGCAGTACTTC. Translated: CASSLQARAYEQYF.

The chain recombines TRBV29-1 with TRBJ2-1; TRBD1 matches at 9 bases. The CDR3 totals 13 residues. The germline V gene has CDR1 SQVTM and CDR2 ANQGSEA. With V trimmed by 6 bases and J by 10 bases, 10 bases remained unmatched. The DNA for the CDR3 is TGCAGCGTCTCGGGACAGGGTATCGACGAGCAGTTCTTC. Its protein product is CSVSGQGIDEQFF.

This chain connects TRBV27 to TRBJ2-7, with TRBD2 as a possible D gene (5 bases). The CDR3 runs 15 residues. The V gene lost 1 base and the J gene lost 2 bases, with 12 bases spanning the gap. Germline assignment: CDR1 MNHEY and CDR2 SMNVEV (reference sequence). CDR3 residues: CASSLFGESAYEQYF. In DNA form, the CDR3 reads TGTGCCAGCAGTTTATTTGGGGAGTCGGCCTACGAGCAGTACTTC.

The rearrangement uses TRBV6-1 and TRBJ2-3, with D unclear. The CDR3 extends over 16 amino acids. The V gene lost 3 bases and the J gene lost 2 bases, with 15 bases spanning the gap. CDR1 and CDR2 from the germline V gene are MNHNS and SASEGT. This chain's CDR3 is CASSELAGSYTDTQYF. Written as DNA, the CDR3 is TGTGCCAGCAGTGAGCTCGCCGGGTCTTACACAGATACGCAGTATTTT.

The V call is TRBV25-1, the J call TRBJ1-1; the match to TRBD1 covers 7 bases. V shed 6 bases, J shed 5 bases, and the junction held 6 bases outside the gene matches. Germline values: CDR1 MGHDK, CDR2 SYGVNS. This CDR3 spans 13 amino acids. The CDR3 region has the DNA TGTGCCAGCAGGGAGACAGGGAGTACTGAAGCTTTCTTT. Translating gives CASRETGSTEAFF.

The chain links TRBV5-1 to TRBJ1-6, with 9 bases matching TRBD1. The CDR3 runs to 14 residues. The ends lost 3 bases at V and 10 bases at J; junction bases unmatched: 5. CDR1 is SGHRS and CDR2 is YFSETQ in the germline V gene. The CDR3 DNA sequence: TGCGCCAGCAGCTCGGGACAGGGATTGTCACCCCTCCACTTT. Amino acids: CASSSGQGLSPLHF.

This sequence joins TRBV7-9 and TRBJ2-3; weak D call: TRBD2 (6 bases). Germline V CDR1 and CDR2: SEHNR, FQNEAQ (reference sequence). The V end was cut by 5 bases, the J end by 2 bases, with 17 bases between. The CDR3 length is 16 residues. CDR3 nucleotides: TGTGCCAGCAGCCACAGAGCGGGTTACCCCACAGATACGCAGTATTTT. It specifies CASSHRAGYPTDTQYF.

This clone showed up just a few times. The V call is TRBV25-1, the J call TRBJ1-2; D perhaps matches TRBD1 (5 bases). The CDR3 sequence is 14 residues long. Per germline, CDR1 MGHDK and CDR2 SYGVNS. The V and J ends lost 4 bases and 2 bases respectively, with 11 bases between them. The CDR3 nucleotides read TGTGCCAGCAGTGGTAGGACAATGAACTATGGCTACACCTTC. Its translation is CASSGRTMNYGYTF.

The genes are TRBV7-9 and TRBJ2-1, with D tentatively TRBD2 (6 bases). The CDR3 runs to 12 residues. The V gene lost 5 bases and the J gene lost 7 bases, with 9 bases spanning the gap. Germline CDR1 reads SEHNR; CDR2 reads FQNEAQ (reference sequence). CDR3 loop: CASSGAGNEQFF. CDR3 nucleotides: TGTGCCAGCAGCGGTGCGGGGAATGAGCAGTTCTTC.

This clone has a handful of counts. The chain is built from TRBV5-1 and TRBJ1-1, with 8 bases lining up with TRBD1. The germline gives CDR1 SGHRS, CDR2 YFSETQ. After removal of 2 bases from V and 1 base from J, the junction contained 1 base not matched to a gene. This CDR3 has 14 amino acids. CDR3 sequence (DNA): TGCGCCAGCAGCTTCACAGGGGGGAACACTGAAGCTTTCTTT. Translation gives CASSFTGGNTEAFF.

This chain connects TRBV4-3 to TRBJ2-6; D is undetermined. This CDR3 is built from 15 residues. Per germline, CDR1 LGHNA and CDR2 YSLEER. Trimming removed 0 bases from V and 4 bases from J, with 7 bases in between. Here the CDR3 reads CASSQDRSGANVLTF. CDR3 DNA: TGCGCCAGCAGCCAAGACAGGTCCGGGGCCAACGTCCTGACTTTC.

The CDR3 loop is CSVLDRSSYNEQFF. Here the CDR3 DNA reads TGCAGCGTCCTGGACAGGAGCTCCTACAATGAGCAGTTCTTC. V usage is TRBV29-1 and J usage is TRBJ2-1; 7 bases map to TRBD1. The germline CDR1 and CDR2 sequences are SQVTM and ANQGSEA. J was trimmed by 0 bases and V by 6 bases; bases with no gene match: 5. The CDR3 spans 14 residues.

The chain is built from TRBV7-9 and TRBJ2-7; 8 bases fit TRBD2. The CDR3 extends over 14 amino acids. Germline CDR1 is SEHNR and CDR2 is FQNEAQ (reference sequence). With V trimmed by 6 bases and J by 6 bases, 10 bases remained unmatched. The CDR3 is CASSRGTRPTEQYF. For the CDR3, the DNA is TGTGCCAGCAGTCGGGGGACTAGGCCAACCGAGCAGTACTTC.

This clone has only one observation. This chain uses TRBV4-3 with TRBJ2-7; 13 bases align to TRBD2. The germline CDR1 and CDR2 sequences are LGHNA and YSLEER. Trimming removed 4 bases from V and 2 bases from J; junction bases left unmatched: 2. CDR3 size: 15 residues. The CDR3 region is CASSPGTSGTYEQYF. CDR3 DNA sequence: TGCGCCAGCAGCCCAGGGACTAGCGGGACCTACGAGCAGTACTTC.

CDR3 region: CASRGTPHGYTF. For the CDR3, the DNA is TGTGCCAGCAGGGGGACACCGCATGGCTACACCTTC. The gene calls are TRBV2 and TRBJ1-2; tentative D call: TRBD1 (6 bases). Trimming shortened V by 6 bases and J by 6 bases, and 11 bases separated the two germline ends. The germline V gene encodes CDR1 SNHLY and CDR2 FYNNEI. The CDR3 contains 12 residues.

The rearrangement links TRBV5-6 to TRBJ1-2; D gene ambiguous. V gave up 4 bases and J gave up 7 bases, with 20 bases separating them. The CDR3 loop spans 15 amino acids. The germline CDR1 and CDR2 sequences are SGHDT and YYEEEE. CDR3 in DNA: TGTGCCAGCAGCGTTCCCGGGAACCTTGCGGGTGGCTACACCTTC. It yields the protein CASSVPGNLAGGYTF.

The rearrangement joins TRBV30 to TRBJ2-3; D might be TRBD2 (5 bases). V shed 4 bases and J shed 3 bases, with 8 bases lying between them. Germline V gives CDR1 GTSNPN, CDR2 SVGIG (reference sequence). The CDR3 sequence is 12 residues long. The CDR3 bases are TGTGCCTGGACTGGACTGACAGATACGCAGTATTTT. Translating gives CAWTGLTDTQYF.

Regarding this clone: The junction departs from germline at one end; a sequencing error may be responsible. The chain couples TRBV19 to TRBJ2-7, with D perhaps matching TRBD2 (5 bases). Germline loops: CDR1 LNHDA, CDR2 SQIVND (reference sequence). CDR3 length: 11 amino acids. The CDR3 DNA sequence: TGTGCCAGTACCGAGGGTGGAAGGTTCCACTTC. Translating gives CASTEGGRFHF.

This sequence joins TRBV24-1 and TRBJ2-1; unclear D gene. The CDR3 has 14 residues. From germline, CDR1 is KGHDR and CDR2 SFDVKD. Trimming stripped 1 base from V and 6 bases from J, with 9 bases between. CDR3 nucleotide sequence: TGTGCCACCAGTGATTTTAATGGGCTCAATGAGCAGTTCTTC. Amino acid sequence: CATSDFNGLNEQFF.

V gene TRBV9 combines with J gene TRBJ2-7, with 9 bases lining up with TRBD2. CDR3 size: 16 residues. Germline-derived CDR1 and CDR2 are SGDLS and YYNGEE. V shed 0 bases and J 4 bases; nucleotides not matched to a gene: 8. The CDR3 loop reads CASSVEYAGGRYEQYF. CDR3 sequence (DNA): TGTGCCAGCAGCGTAGAATACGCGGGAGGGAGGTACGAGCAGTACTTC.

The V gene is TRBV12-3 or TRBV12-4, the J gene TRBJ2-1; 9 bases line up with TRBD2. The CDR3 has 13 residues. J lost 12 bases, V lost 6 bases, and 9 bases had no gene match. The CDR3 DNA sequence: TGTGCCAGCAGGAGACTAGCGGAGGCCGGGCAGTTCTTC. Amino acid sequence: CASRRLAEAGQFF.

This clone came up once. This chain uses TRBV2 with TRBJ2-5; 7 bases align to TRBD2. Germline V CDR1 and CDR2: SNHLY, FYNNEI. J gave up 5 bases and V 3 bases, and 6 bases lay outside the gene matches. The CDR3 is 14 amino acids. The CDR3: CASSDRTRRETQYF. CDR3 coding DNA: TGTGCCAGCAGTGATAGGACTAGGAGGGAGACCCAGTACTTC.

This clone was seen just once. The J gene is TRBJ2-2, the V gene TRBV5-1; the match to TRBD2 covers 11 bases. V gave up 4 bases and J gave up 1 base; unmatched junction bases: 3. The germline V gene encodes CDR1 SGHRS and CDR2 YFSETQ. This CDR3 comprises 16 residues. CDR3 sequence (DNA): TGCGCCAGCAGCCTGACTAGCGGGGTGAACACCGGGGAGCTGTTTTTT. Its protein product is CASSLTSGVNTGELFF.

J is TRBJ2-2 and V is TRBV6-4, with D uncertain. From germline, CDR1 is MRHNA and CDR2 SNTAGT. The CDR3 has 13 residues. V was clipped by 0 bases and J by 8 bases, with 7 bases between them. CDR3 nucleotide sequence: TGTGCCAGCAGTGACTCGAGTGCGGGGGAGCTGTTTTTT. It translates to CASSDSSAGELFF.

The gene calls are TRBV5-4 and TRBJ1-3, with D unresolved. CDR1 and CDR2 from the germline V gene are SGHNT and YYREEE (reference sequence). The length of the CDR3 is 15 residues. V lost 0 bases to trimming and J lost 0 bases, with 7 bases between them. The CDR3 reads CASSLDGGSGNTIYF. CDR3 sequence (DNA): TGTGCCAGCAGCTTGGACGGAGGCTCTGGAAACACCATATATTTT.

V usage is TRBV27 and J usage is TRBJ2-2, with 13 bases aligning to TRBD2. This CDR3 spans 17 amino acids. In germline, CDR1 is MNHEY, CDR2 SMNVEV (reference sequence). J gave up 5 bases and V 4 bases, and 7 bases lay outside the gene matches. CDR3 protein: CASSWRGLAGQTGELFF. CDR3 bases: TGTGCCAGCAGTTGGAGGGGACTAGCGGGACAGACCGGGGAGCTGTTTTTT.

In this sample, this clone turned up a few times. V is TRBV19 and J is TRBJ1-1; D unresolved. V was pared by 5 bases and J by 1 base, with 11 bases between. The CDR3 runs 14 residues. CDR1 is LNHDA, CDR2 SQIVND, per germline (reference sequence). The CDR3 sequence: CASSALFPNTEAFF. CDR3 DNA: TGTGCCAGTAGTGCACTGTTTCCGAACACTGAAGCTTTCTTT.